The 11 T cell receptor beta chains below all came from one sample that was sequenced in a study of neoadjuvant nivolumab and ipilimumab in lung cancer. The protocol was immunoSEQ multiplex PCR, while the TCRdb copy is restricted to in-frame clones and leaves out a portion. The sample includes 39,000 or so clones, roughly 87% of them seen just once. The input for sequencing was peripheral blood, taken before neoadjuvant nivolumab, alone or with ipilimumab. These receptors were obtained from an adult with non-small cell lung cancer.

The chain couples TRBV10-2 to TRBJ2-7; 7 nucleotides agree with TRBD2. Germline loops: CDR1 WSHSY, CDR2 SAAADI. With 3 bases clipped from V and 3 bases from J, the junction kept 11 bases outside the gene matches. The CDR3 sequence is 16 residues long. DNA of the CDR3: TGCGCCAGCAGTGAAATCCCTTCGCGGGGGAACTACGAGCAGTACTTC. Amino acids: CASSEIPSRGNYEQYF.

This clone was detected once. This rearrangement joins TRBV6-5 to TRBJ2-7, with TRBD1 matching 8 bases. The CDR3 consists of 15 residues. The V segment lost 7 bases and the J segment 2 bases; nucleotides outside the gene matches: 10. CDR1 MNHEY and CDR2 SVGAGI come from the germline V gene. The chain's CDR3 is CASNNAPTGAYEQYF. The CDR3 DNA sequence: TGTGCCAGCAATAACGCGCCGACAGGGGCCTACGAGCAGTACTTC.

CDR3 residues: CSVESSSDTQYF. CDR3 DNA: TGCAGCGTTGAATCATCTTCAGATACGCAGTATTTT. This chain connects TRBV29-1 to TRBJ2-3; D gene unclear. Trimming pared 2 bases from V and 4 bases from J, leaving 7 bases between. This CDR3 comprises 12 residues. The germline CDR1 and CDR2 sequences are SQVTM and ANQGSEA.

This chain links TRBV19 with TRBJ2-1; D may correspond to TRBD1 or TRBD2 (5 bases each). CDR1 and CDR2 (germline): LNHDA, SQIVND (reference sequence). This CDR3 has 12 residues. V was cut by 7 bases and J by 5 bases, with 9 bases left in between. The DNA of the CDR3 is TGTGCCAGTACCGGGACCAACAATGAGCAGTTCTTC. Residues: CASTGTNNEQFF.

This chain joins TRBV19 and TRBJ2-7; TRBD1 might be the D (6 bases). There are 14 residues in the CDR3. Germline CDR1 LNHDA, CDR2 SQIVND (reference sequence). Trimming took off 3 bases at V and 5 bases at J, with 14 bases between the two ends. The CDR3 loop is CASSISAGTNEQYF. CDR3 in DNA: TGTGCCAGTAGTATCTCGGCAGGGACAAACGAGCAGTACTTC.

This CDR3 reads CASSLGQGVETQYF. The CDR3 bases are TGTGCCAGCAGCTTGGGGCAGGGTGTTGAGACCCAGTACTTC. This chain joins TRBV5-6 and TRBJ2-5, with a tentative D call TRBD1 (5 bases). The CDR3 contains 14 residues. Trimming took 0 bases from V and 5 from J, leaving 11 bases between them. From germline, CDR1 is SGHDT and CDR2 YYEEEE.

The chain links TRBV4-1 to TRBJ2-7; 9 nucleotides agree with TRBD2. The CDR3 has 16 amino acids. Germline V gene lookup returns CDR1 MGHRA and CDR2 YSYEKL. Trimming took 0 bases from V and 2 from J; bases not matched to a gene: 5. CDR3 loop: CASSQDFGGRAYEQYF. The CDR3 coding sequence is TGCGCCAGCAGCCAAGATTTTGGCGGGAGGGCCTACGAGCAGTACTTC.

The gene calls are TRBV25-1 and TRBJ2-1; 8 bases fit TRBD1. From germline, CDR1 is MGHDK and CDR2 SYGVNS. J was trimmed by 5 bases and V by 0 bases; bases with no gene match: 6. The CDR3 is 16 residues long. In DNA form, the CDR3 reads TGTGCCAGCAGTGAATACCGGGACAGGCTCGACAATGAGCAGTTCTTC. Translating gives CASSEYRDRLDNEQFF.

V gene TRBV4-3 combines with J gene TRBJ2-3; D gene uncertain. Trimming cost V 0 bases and J 6 bases, with 4 bases left between them. CDR3 length: 12 residues. Germline V gene lookup returns CDR1 LGHNA and CDR2 YSLEER. CDR3 coding DNA: TGCGCCAGCAGCCAAGATTTGGATACGCAGTATTTT. It translates to CASSQDLDTQYF.

The rearrangement links TRBV30 to TRBJ2-5, with D perhaps TRBD2 (6 bases). Germline V gene data show CDR1 as GTSNPN and CDR2 as SVGIG (reference sequence). This CDR3 is 14 amino acids long. Trimming removed 2 bases at V and 6 bases at J, with 16 bases between. This chain's CDR3 is CAWSPLGGSQTQYF. In DNA form, the CDR3 reads TGTGCCTGGAGTCCCCTCGGGGGATCACAGACCCAGTACTTC.

The V and J genes are TRBV7-3 and TRBJ2-3; D may be TRBD2 (6 bases). The CDR3 has 16 amino acids. Germline CDR1 SGHTA, CDR2 FQGTGA. Between the trimmed V and J ends, which lost 0 bases and 1 base, there was a span of 11 bases. The CDR3 DNA follows: TGTGCCAGCAGCTTAACGGGGGGACTCCGCACAGATACGCAGTATTTT. Translated: CASSLTGGLRTDTQYF.